Listed below are T cell receptor beta chains from one sample, sequenced in a study of shared clonotypes between healthy human individuals. The table came from immunoSEQ multiplex PCR; TCRdb's copy has only in-frame clones and leaves some out. This table holds 1.5 million to 2.5 million clones, roughly 94% found once. Sequencing input: naive CD8+ T cells sorted from blood. These receptor sequences come from a man aged 18-30 years in good health. Both conserved end residues are part of each CDR3. The D gene is left open where the match is weak. Clone size is not always given. Where it is, it says once, few, many or a class for expanded clones.

d_call cdr3_length j_call clone_size v_call cdr3_nt cdr3_aa
TRBD1 15 TRBJ1-5 few TRBV5-1 TGCGCCAGCAGCTTGCGTGGGACAGAGAATCAGCCCCAGCATTTT CASSLRGTENQPQHF
TRBD2 14 TRBJ2-7 NA TRBV27 TGTGCCAGCAGTCCGGGGGGGGAGGTAAACGAGCAGTACTTC CASSPGGEVNEQYF
TRBD2 17 TRBJ2-3 NA TRBV9 TGTGCCAGCAGCCCAACTAGCGGGAGGGCGGATACAGATACGCAGTATTTT CASSPTSGRADTDTQYF
TRBD2 17 TRBJ2-1 NA TRBV7-9 TGTGCCAGCAGCTTAGTCTCCGGGGGGGCGGTATACAATGAGCAGTTCTTC CASSLVSGGAVYNEQFF
NA 14 TRBJ1-1 NA TRBV5-1 TGCGCCAGCAGCTTGGAACAGTCGAACACTGAAGCTTTCTTT CASSLEQSNTEAFF
NA 13 TRBJ2-1 NA TRBV9 TGTGCCAGCAGCGTAGGTGGCGTGGGTGAGCAGTTCTTC CASSVGGVGEQFF
TRBD1 15 TRBJ2-1 NA TRBV6-6 TGTGCCAGCAGTCTAGGGACAGTGTACTACAATGAGCAGTTCTTC CASSLGTVYYNEQFF
TRBD1 12 TRBJ2-4 NA TRBV11-3 TGTGCCAGCTGGACAGGGAGAAACATTCAGTACTTC CASWTGRNIQYF
TRBD1 14 TRBJ1-2 NA TRBV25-1 TGTGCCAGCAGACAGACAGGGGAAGACTATGGCTACACCTTC CASRQTGEDYGYTF
NA 14 TRBJ2-2 NA TRBV7-9 TGTGCCAGCAGCTTAGTGCAATCGGCTGGGGAGCTGTTTTTT CASSLVQSAGELFF
TRBD2 14 TRBJ2-1 NA TRBV19 TGTGCCAGTGCTCTAGCGGGCGGATACAATGAGCAGTTCTTC CASALAGGYNEQFF
TRBD1 14 TRBJ2-7 NA TRBV19 TGTGCCAGTAGTATGACAGGGGTTGGAGTCGAGCAGTACTTC CASSMTGVGVEQYF
NA 16 TRBJ2-3 NA TRBV9 TGTGCCAGCAGCGTAGGGTGGGCTATTAGCACAGATACGCAGTATTTT CASSVGWAISTDTQYF
NA 15 TRBJ2-1 NA TRBV10-3 TGTGCCATCAGTGAGTCGGATAGGGGATACAATGAGCAGTTCTTC CAISESDRGYNEQFF
TRBD1 16 TRBJ2-7 NA TRBV4-3 TGCGCCAGCAGCCAAGGGGGACAGGCCTTCTCCTACGAGCAGTACTTC CASSQGGQAFSYEQYF
NA 14 TRBJ1-1 NA TRBV6-1 TGTGCCAGCATTTCGGTCCAACGGGGCACTGAAGCTTTCTTT CASISVQRGTEAFF
NA 16 TRBJ2-5 NA TRBV10-3 TGTGCCATCAGTAAGGGCCAGGGCGTTCCCCAAGAGACCCAGTACTTC CAISKGQGVPQETQYF
TRBD2 14 TRBJ2-1 NA TRBV27 TGTGCCAGCAGCCGGGGGGGGCCCGCCAATGAGCAGTTCTTC CASSRGGPANEQFF
NA 14 TRBJ1-1 once TRBV15 TGTGCCACCAGCGAACGACAGGTTGACACTGAAGCTTTCTTT CATSERQVDTEAFF
TRBD2 17 TRBJ2-3 NA TRBV7-9 TGTGCCAGCAGCTCGACTCAGCGGGGGGGCTGGACAGATACGCAGTATTTT CASSSTQRGGWTDTQYF
NA 14 TRBJ2-5 NA TRBV5-6 TGTGCCAGCAGCTTGGCGTGGGGTTGGGAGACCCAGTACTTC CASSLAWGWETQYF
TRBD1 13 TRBJ2-5 NA TRBV2 TGTGCCAGCAGTCCTGACAGGGAAGAGACCCAGTACTTC CASSPDREETQYF
TRBD1 14 TRBJ2-7 NA TRBV27 TGTGCCAGCAGCTGGACAGGTAGCTCCTACGAGCAGTACTTC CASSWTGSSYEQYF
NA 14 TRBJ1-6 NA TRBV4-1 TGCGCCAGCAGCCATGACTGGGGAAATTCACCCCTCCACTTT CASSHDWGNSPLHF
NA 13 TRBJ1-1 NA TRBV4-1 TGCGCCAGCAGCTTCACTATGAACACTGAAGCTTTCTTT CASSFTMNTEAFF
NA 13 TRBJ2-1 NA TRBV4-1 TGCGCCAGCAGCCAGGGCCCCTACAATGAGCAGTTCTTC CASSQGPYNEQFF
NA 16 TRBJ1-4 NA TRBV30 TGTGCCTGGAGTTACACGGCGGGGGGGCCAAGTGAAAAACTGTTTTTT CAWSYTAGGPSEKLFF
NA 14 TRBJ2-7 NA TRBV27 TGTGCCAGCAGTTTTGCAGTTAGCTCCTACGAGCAGTACTTC CASSFAVSSYEQYF
NA 12 TRBJ2-7 NA TRBV6-1 TGTGCCAGCAGCCAAAACGCGTACGAGCAGTACTTC CASSQNAYEQYF
NA 14 TRBJ1-2 NA TRBV6-1 TGTGCCAGCAGGATACCGTGGAGTAACTATGGCTACACCTTC CASRIPWSNYGYTF
TRBD1 15 TRBJ2-7 NA TRBV10-3 TGTGCCATCAGTGGTCCGACAGGGGGCGGCTACGAGCAGTACTTC CAISGPTGGGYEQYF
TRBD2 14 TRBJ2-7 NA TRBV10-2 TGCGCCAGCAGCGATCCGGGACTAGCGTACGAGCAGTACTTC CASSDPGLAYEQYF
NA 14 TRBJ2-1 NA TRBV6-5 TGTGCCAGCAGTTACTTGGGCCCGAACAATGAGCAGTTCTTC CASSYLGPNNEQFF
NA 14 TRBJ1-2 NA TRBV4-1 TGCGCCAGCAGCCGACGACAGGAGACCTATGGCTACACCTTC CASSRRQETYGYTF
TRBD1 13 TRBJ2-3 NA TRBV7-3 TGTGCCAGCAGCTCAGGGGGCGCAGATACGCAGTATTTT CASSSGGADTQYF
TRBD2 13 TRBJ2-7 NA TRBV4-1 TGCGCCAGCAGCCCAGCGGGAGGGTACGAGCAGTACTTC CASSPAGGYEQYF
NA 14 TRBJ1-3 NA TRBV2 TGTGCCAGCAGCGGCGAACTCTCTGGAAACACCATATATTTT CASSGELSGNTIYF
NA 19 TRBJ1-5 NA TRBV21-1 TGTGCCAGCAGCAAAGGCCAGGGGGACGGCTCCCTATTCAATCAGCCCCAGCATTTT CASSKGQGDGSLFNQPQHF
TRBD2 17 TRBJ2-3 NA TRBV19 TGTGCCAGTACCCAAGGGAAGTGGAGCGGGGGGACAGATACGCAGTATTTT CASTQGKWSGGTDTQYF
TRBD1 16 TRBJ2-7 NA TRBV27 TGTGCCAGCAGTTTATATGGCGGGACAGGAGAGTACGAGCAGTACTTC CASSLYGGTGEYEQYF
NA 16 TRBJ1-5 NA TRBV27 TGTGCCAGCACCTTGACAGGAGGGGGTAGCAATCAGCCCCAGCATTTT CASTLTGGGSNQPQHF
NA 12 TRBJ1-4 NA TRBV28 TGTGCCAGCAGTTTAGATGGGTGGAAACTGTTTTTT CASSLDGWKLFF
NA 13 TRBJ1-1 NA TRBV6-1 TGTGCCAGCAGGTCAGGGGTTATGACTGAAGCTTTCTTT CASRSGVMTEAFF
TRBD2 15 TRBJ2-7 NA TRBV28 TGTGCCAGCAGTTTATGGGGGACTAGCTCCTACGAGCAGTACTTC CASSLWGTSSYEQYF
NA 13 TRBJ2-7 NA TRBV7-9 TGTGCCAGCAGCCCTCCGGCTGCCTACGAGCAGTACTTC CASSPPAAYEQYF
NA 13 TRBJ1-5 once TRBV30 TGTGCCTGGAGTGTACGGGACACTCAGCCCCAGCATTTT CAWSVRDTQPQHF
NA 14 TRBJ1-1 NA TRBV5-1 TGCGCCAGCAGCTTGGAACAGGGCTACACTGAAGCTTTCTTT CASSLEQGYTEAFF
TRBD1 15 TRBJ2-1 NA TRBV19 TGTGCCAGTAGTCTAGCCGGGACAGGGGGGAATGAGCAGTTCTTC CASSLAGTGGNEQFF
TRBD1 16 TRBJ1-2 NA TRBV27 TGTGCCAGCAGTCCACAGGGGGTGGAGGGTGGGGTTGGCTACACCTTC CASSPQGVEGGVGYTF
TRBD2 16 TRBJ2-2 NA TRBV11-2 TGTGCCAGCAGCTTAGAGGGACTAGCGCCACCCGGGGAGCTGTTTTTT CASSLEGLAPPGELFF
TRBD2 17 TRBJ2-5 NA TRBV28 TGTGCCAGCAGTTTATGGACTAGCGGTACAGGGGTAGAGACCCAGTACTTC CASSLWTSGTGVETQYF
NA 18 TRBJ1-4 NA TRBV11-3 TGTGCCAGCAGCTTTAAACGATGGGTGGCGGCAACTAATGAAAAACTGTTTTTT CASSFKRWVAATNEKLFF
NA 14 TRBJ2-2 NA TRBV4-3 TGCGCCAGCAGCCAGGCTATAAACACCGGGGAGCTGTTTTTT CASSQAINTGELFF
NA 14 TRBJ2-7 NA TRBV7-2 TGTGCCAGCAGCCTTGGACGCGGGGAATACGAGCAGTACTTC CASSLGRGEYEQYF
TRBD2 16 TRBJ2-7 NA TRBV7-9 TGTGCCAGCAGCATCTATTGGGGGGAGGGCCTTTACGAGCAGTACTTC CASSIYWGEGLYEQYF